This T cell receptor beta chain was captured in a study of blood T cell repertoires in COVID-19. Study in general: Samples representing acute and convalescent COVID-19 were sourced from the United States, Italy and Spain. PBMCs, B-cell-depleted T cells, or T cells were the source of the cDNA or gDNA that made up the material.

As originally analysed: Estimates of nucleated cell counts were drawn from the amplification of reference gene primers. Some clones are missing from TCRdb's copy, which holds only in-frame ones; the method was immunoSEQ multiplex PCR. The D gene and trimming were derived from the DNA, and the V and J assignments and clone size from that table. The sample has about 110,000 clones; about two thirds are singletons. There are 16 residues in the CDR3. Trimming removed 3 bases at V and 4 bases at J, with 19 bases between. Germline lookup yields CDR1 SGDLS and CDR2 YYNGEE. The chain joins TRBV9 to TRBJ1-2, with D possibly being TRBD1 (5 bases). The clonotype originates from a woman aged 40-49 years with acute or convalescent COVID-19. The sequenced material came from peripheral blood. The DNA for the CDR3 is TGTGCCAGCAGCGCCCCCACCGGGGGTAACTTCTATGGCTACACCTTC. Translating gives CASSAPTGGNFYGYTF. Full variable domain (missing parts from reference TRBV9 and TRBJ1-2): DSGVTQTPKHLITATGQRVTLRCSPRSGDLSVYWYQQSLDQGLQFLIQYYNGEERAKGNILERFSAQQFPDLHSELNLSSLELGDSALYFCASSAPTGGNFYGYTFGSGTRLTVV.